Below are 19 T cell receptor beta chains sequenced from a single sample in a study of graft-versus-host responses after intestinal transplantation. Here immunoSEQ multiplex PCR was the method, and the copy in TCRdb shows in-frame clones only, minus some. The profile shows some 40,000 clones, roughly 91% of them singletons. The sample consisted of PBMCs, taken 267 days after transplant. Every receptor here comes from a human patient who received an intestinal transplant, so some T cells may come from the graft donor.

The CDR3 protein is CASSDGAEAFF. The CDR3, as DNA: TGTGCCAGCAGTGATGGAGCTGAAGCTTTCTTT. V gene TRBV2 combines with J gene TRBJ1-1; D is undetermined. CDR1 SNHLY and CDR2 FYNNEI come from the germline V gene. Trimming shortened V by 3 bases and J by 6 bases, and 5 bases separated the two germline ends. The CDR3 sequence is 11 residues long.

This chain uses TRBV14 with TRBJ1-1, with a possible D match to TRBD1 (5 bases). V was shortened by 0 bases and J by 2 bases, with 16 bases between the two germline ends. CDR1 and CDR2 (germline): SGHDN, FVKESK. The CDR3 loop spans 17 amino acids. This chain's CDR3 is CASSQDLGRWGNTEAFF. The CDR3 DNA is TGTGCCAGCAGCCAAGACCTGGGACGGTGGGGTAACACTGAAGCTTTCTTT.

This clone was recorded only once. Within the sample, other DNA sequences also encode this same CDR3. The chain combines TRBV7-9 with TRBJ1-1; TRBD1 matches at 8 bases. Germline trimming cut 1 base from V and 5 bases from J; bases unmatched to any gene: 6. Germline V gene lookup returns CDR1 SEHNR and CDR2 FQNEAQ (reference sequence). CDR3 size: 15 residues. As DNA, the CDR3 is TGTGCCAGCAGCTTAGGGACAGGGCGGGGTACTGAAGCTTTCTTT. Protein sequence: CASSLGTGRGTEAFF.

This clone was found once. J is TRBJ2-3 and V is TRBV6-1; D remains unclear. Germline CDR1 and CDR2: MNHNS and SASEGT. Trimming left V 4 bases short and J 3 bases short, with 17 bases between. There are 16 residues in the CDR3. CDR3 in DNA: TGTGCCAGCAGTGCCCAGGCGGCTAGTGTGACAGATACGCAGTATTTT. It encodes CASSAQAASVTDTQYF.

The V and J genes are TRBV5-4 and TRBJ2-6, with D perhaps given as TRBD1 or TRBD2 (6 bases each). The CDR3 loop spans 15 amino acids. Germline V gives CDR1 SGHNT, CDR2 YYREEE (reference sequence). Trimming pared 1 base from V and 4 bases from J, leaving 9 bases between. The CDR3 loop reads CASSLRGHGANVLTF. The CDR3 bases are TGTGCCAGCAGCTTGCGGGGGCACGGGGCCAACGTCCTGACTTTC.

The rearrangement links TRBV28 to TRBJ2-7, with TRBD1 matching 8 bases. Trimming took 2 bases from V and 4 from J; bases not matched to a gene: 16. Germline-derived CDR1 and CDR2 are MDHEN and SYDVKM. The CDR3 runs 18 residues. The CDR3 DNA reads TGTGCCAGCAGTTTAAGTCCCAGGGGGCCTCCAATAAGGTACGAGCAGTACTTC. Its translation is CASSLSPRGPPIRYEQYF.

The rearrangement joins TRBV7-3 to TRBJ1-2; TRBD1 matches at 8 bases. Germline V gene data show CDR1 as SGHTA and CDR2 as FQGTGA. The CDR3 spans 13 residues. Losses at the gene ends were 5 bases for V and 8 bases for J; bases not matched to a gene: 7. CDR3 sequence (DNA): TGTGCCAGCAGCCTTACAGGGGGAGGAGGCTACACCTTC. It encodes CASSLTGGGGYTF.

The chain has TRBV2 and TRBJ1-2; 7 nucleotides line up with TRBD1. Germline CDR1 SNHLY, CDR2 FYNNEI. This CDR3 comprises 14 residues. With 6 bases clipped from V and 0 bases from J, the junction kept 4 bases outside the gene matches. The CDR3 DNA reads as TGTGCCAGCAGGCTGACAGGGACTAACTATGGCTACACCTTC. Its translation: CASRLTGTNYGYTF.

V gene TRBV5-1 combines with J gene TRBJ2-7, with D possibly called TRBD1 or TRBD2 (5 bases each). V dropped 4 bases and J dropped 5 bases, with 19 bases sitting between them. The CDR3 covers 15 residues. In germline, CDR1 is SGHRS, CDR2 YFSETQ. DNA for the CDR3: TGCGCCAGCAGCCCGGGGTTTGGGGGTATGGACGAGCAGTACTTC. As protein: CASSPGFGGMDEQYF.

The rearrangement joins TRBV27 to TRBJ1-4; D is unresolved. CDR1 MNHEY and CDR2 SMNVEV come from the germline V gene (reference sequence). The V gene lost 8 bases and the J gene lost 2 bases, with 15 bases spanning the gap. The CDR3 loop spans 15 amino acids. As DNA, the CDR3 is TGTGCCAGCGGGAGGGCATTTGGGACTAATGAAAAACTGTTTTTT. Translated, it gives CASGRAFGTNEKLFF.

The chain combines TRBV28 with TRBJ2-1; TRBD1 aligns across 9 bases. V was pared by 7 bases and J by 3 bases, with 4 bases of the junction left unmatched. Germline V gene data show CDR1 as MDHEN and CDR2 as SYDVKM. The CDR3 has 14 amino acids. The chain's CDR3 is CASTLGQGYNEQFF. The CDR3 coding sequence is TGTGCCAGCACCTTGGGACAGGGCTACAATGAGCAGTTCTTC.

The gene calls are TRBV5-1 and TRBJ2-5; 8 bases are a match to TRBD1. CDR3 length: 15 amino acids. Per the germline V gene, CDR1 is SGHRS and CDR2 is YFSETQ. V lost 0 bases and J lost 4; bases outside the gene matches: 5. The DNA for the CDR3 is TGCGCCAGCAGCTTGGCAACAGGGGGATTAGAGACCCAGTACTTC. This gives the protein CASSLATGGLETQYF. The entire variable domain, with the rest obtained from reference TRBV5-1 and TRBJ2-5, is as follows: KAGVTQTPRYLIKTRGQQVTLSCSPISGHRSVSWYQQTPGQGLQFLFEYFSETQRNKGNFPGRFSGRQFSNSRSEMNVSTLELGDSALYLCASSLATGGLETQYFGPGTRLLVL.

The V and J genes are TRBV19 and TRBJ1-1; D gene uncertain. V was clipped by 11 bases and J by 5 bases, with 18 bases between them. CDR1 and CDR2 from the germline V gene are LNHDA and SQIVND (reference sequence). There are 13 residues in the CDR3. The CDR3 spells CASKGPPFTEAFF. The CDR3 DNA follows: TGTGCCTCCAAGGGCCCTCCATTTACTGAAGCTTTCTTT. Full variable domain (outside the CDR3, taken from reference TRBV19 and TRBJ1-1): DGGITQSPKYLFRKEGQNVTLSCEQNLNHDAMYWYRQDPGQGLRLIYYSQIVNDFQKGDIAEGYSVSREKKESFPLTVTSAQKNPTAFYLCASKGPPFTEAFFGQGTRLTVV.

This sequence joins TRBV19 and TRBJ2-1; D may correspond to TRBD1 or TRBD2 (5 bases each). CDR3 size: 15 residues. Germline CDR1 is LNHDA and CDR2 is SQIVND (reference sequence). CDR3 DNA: TGTGCTACACAGCCCGGGACGTCAACGTCCAATGAGCAGTTCTTC. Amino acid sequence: CATQPGTSTSNEQFF.

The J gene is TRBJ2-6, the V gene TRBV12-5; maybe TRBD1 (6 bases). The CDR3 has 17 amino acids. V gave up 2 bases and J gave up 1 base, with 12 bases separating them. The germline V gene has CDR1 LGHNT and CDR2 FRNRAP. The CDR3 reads CASGLTGQQSGANVLTF. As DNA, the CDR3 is TGTGCTAGTGGTTTGACCGGACAGCAATCTGGGGCCAACGTCCTGACTTTC.

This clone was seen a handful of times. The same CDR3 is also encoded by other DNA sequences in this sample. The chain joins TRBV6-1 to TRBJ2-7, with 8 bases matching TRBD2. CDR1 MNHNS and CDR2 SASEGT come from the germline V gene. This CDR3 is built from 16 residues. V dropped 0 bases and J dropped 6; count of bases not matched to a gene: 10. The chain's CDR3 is CASSEARRGGWGEQYF. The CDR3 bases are TGTGCCAGCAGTGAAGCGCGTCGGGGGGGTTGGGGCGAGCAGTACTTC.

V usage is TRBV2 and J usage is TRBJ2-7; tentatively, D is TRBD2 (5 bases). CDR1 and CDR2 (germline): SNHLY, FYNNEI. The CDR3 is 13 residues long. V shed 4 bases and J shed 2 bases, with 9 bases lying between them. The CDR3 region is CASSGGGTYEQYF. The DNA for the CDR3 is TGTGCCAGCAGTGGAGGAGGTACCTACGAGCAGTACTTC.

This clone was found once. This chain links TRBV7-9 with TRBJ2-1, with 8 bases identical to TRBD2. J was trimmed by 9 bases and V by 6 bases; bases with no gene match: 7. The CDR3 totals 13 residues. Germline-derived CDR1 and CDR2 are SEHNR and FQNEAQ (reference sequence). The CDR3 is CASRGTSSVEQFF. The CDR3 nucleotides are TGTGCCAGCAGGGGGACTAGTTCGGTTGAGCAGTTCTTC.

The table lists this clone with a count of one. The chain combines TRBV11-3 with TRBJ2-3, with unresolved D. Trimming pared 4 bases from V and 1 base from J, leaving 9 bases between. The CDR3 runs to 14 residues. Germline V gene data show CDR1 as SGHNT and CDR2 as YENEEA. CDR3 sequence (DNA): TGTGCCAGCAGCTCCCGCAATGGCACAGATACGCAGTATTTT. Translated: CASSSRNGTDTQYF. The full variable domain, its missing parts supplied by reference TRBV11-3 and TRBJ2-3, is EAGVVQSPRYKIIEKKQPVAFWCNPISGHNTLYWYLQNLGQGPELLIRYENEEAVDDSQLPKDRFSAERLKGVDSTLKIQPAELGDSAVYLCASSSRNGTDTQYFGPGTRLTVL.